These 7 T cell receptor beta chains came from one sample sequenced in a study of beta chain features in type 1 diabetes. Sequencing targeted expressed TCRB transcripts, as all isolated RNA had been reverse transcribed. TCRdb's table, derived via immunoSEQ multiplex PCR, lists solely in-frame clones and lacks some. The data show 900,000 or so clones, with about a sixth seen just once and roughly 0.025% held by the top ten. The sequenced sample consisted of naive CD4+ T cells from blood. These receptors were taken from a woman in her late teens or twenties in good health.

This clone came up a few times. The J gene is TRBJ2-3, the V gene TRBV25-1; D is possibly TRBD2 (6 bases). The germline gives CDR1 MGHDK, CDR2 SYGVNS. V was pared by 8 bases and J by 1 base, with 7 bases between. The CDR3 is 12 amino acids. The CDR3 region is CASASGTDTQYF. The CDR3 DNA reads TGTGCCAGCGCTAGCGGCACAGATACGCAGTATTTT.

The J gene is TRBJ2-3, the V gene TRBV5-4, with D unclear. This CDR3 contains 12 residues. V lost 1 base to trimming and J lost 6 bases, with 6 bases between them. Germline V gene lookup returns CDR1 SGHNT and CDR2 YYREEE (reference sequence). CDR3 sequence (DNA): TGTGCCAGCAGCTTGTTGTGGGATACGCAGTATTTT. Its translation: CASSLLWDTQYF. Complete variable domain (other parts from reference TRBV5-4 and TRBJ2-3): ETGVTQSPTHLIKTRGQQVTLRCSSQSGHNTVSWYQQALGQGPQFIFQYYREEENGRGNFPPRFSGLQFPNYSSELNVNALELDDSALYLCASSLLWDTQYFGPGTRLTVL.

A few counts support this clone. The chain couples TRBV19 to TRBJ1-5; TRBD1 agrees at 7 bases. The CDR3 sequence is 18 residues long. Germline assignment: CDR1 LNHDA and CDR2 SQIVND (reference sequence). J lost 6 bases, V lost 1 base, and 15 bases had no gene match. The CDR3 reads CASSIVGQKGAKGQPQHF. The CDR3 DNA sequence: TGTGCCAGTAGTATAGTGGGACAGAAGGGGGCAAAGGGTCAGCCCCAGCATTTT. The full variable domain, in which reference TRBV19 and TRBJ1-5 provide the parts outside the CDR3, is DGGITQSPKYLFRKEGQNVTLSCEQNLNHDAMYWYRQDPGQGLRLIYYSQIVNDFQKGDIAEGYSVSREKKESFPLTVTSAQKNPTAFYLCASSIVGQKGAKGQPQHFGDGTRLSIL.

The rearrangement joins TRBV7-3 to TRBJ1-1; possibly TRBD1 for D (5 bases). Trimming removed 4 bases at V and 2 bases at J, with 8 bases between. The CDR3 length is 13 residues. CDR1 SGHTA and CDR2 FQGTGA come from the germline V gene. The CDR3, as DNA: TGTGCCAGCAGCTATCAGGGAAACACTGAAGCTTTCTTT. Amino acids: CASSYQGNTEAFF.

This clone was counted between two and nine times. The V call is TRBV10-3, the J call TRBJ2-7; 7 nucleotides agree with TRBD1. Trimming took 10 bases from V and 0 from J; bases not matched to a gene: 6. This CDR3 region has 13 residues. CDR1 ENHRY and CDR2 SYGVKD come from the germline V gene. DNA of the CDR3: TGTGCCACGACAGACAGGGCCTCCTACGAGCAGTACTTC. Translation gives CATTDRASYEQYF.

The V and J genes are TRBV5-1 and TRBJ2-1; D may be TRBD2 (6 bases). V dropped 1 base and J dropped 4 bases, with 18 bases sitting between them. Germline values: CDR1 SGHRS, CDR2 YFSETQ. The length of the CDR3 is 17 residues. DNA for the CDR3: TGCGCCAGCAGCTTGAATAGCGGCGTTCGAGGATACAATGAGCAGTTCTTC. Translation gives CASSLNSGVRGYNEQFF.

The chain couples TRBV28 to TRBJ2-5; D is possibly TRBD2 (6 bases). Germline CDR1 MDHEN, CDR2 SYDVKM. The germline V and J ends were trimmed by 8 bases and 2 bases, with 9 bases remaining between them. The length of the CDR3 is 12 residues. The DNA for the CDR3 is TGTGCCAGCGGGACTTCTCAAGAGACCCAGTACTTC. This translates into CASGTSQETQYF.